This TCR beta chain was profiled in a study of Ad26.COV2.S vaccination and SARS-CoV-2 variants. This CDR3 comprises 16 residues. CDR1 and CDR2 from the germline V gene are LGHNT and FRNRAP. Trimming cost V 0 bases and J 9 bases; bases outside gene matches: 11. Treatment indicated: 15 to 20 received Ad26.COV2.S at low or high dose, single or two shots; about 5 received placebo; per-sample allocation not given. Sampling took place 63 days after the first vaccine or placebo injection. Measured with immunoSEQ multiplex PCR; TCRdb has only the in-frame clones, and not every one. Of hundreds of thousands of clones in the sample, about 89% were seen once.

The rearrangement uses TRBV12-5 and TRBJ2-1; TRBD2 matches at 7 bases. The sequence came from a person aged 18-65 years who received the Ad26.COV2.S COVID-19 vaccine or a placebo. Sequenced here: peripheral blood, sampled in a trial of Ad26.COV2.S vaccine versus placebo. The CDR3 sequence: CASGLVLAQTVGEQFF. CDR3 bases: TGTGCTAGTGGTTTGGTACTAGCGCAAACCGTAGGTGAGCAGTTCTTC.